This T cell receptor beta chain was obtained from a study of T-cell reconstitution after alpha-beta-depleted transplantation in children. This clonotype showed up just a few times. Preparing the TCRbeta library involved the use of unique molecular identifiers. TCRdb analysed the PCR reads with MiXCR anew, one entry per CDR3 protein. The sample has 600,000 to 700,000 distinct CDR3 sequences, roughly 17% seen once. CDR3 length: 19 residues. Germline CDR1 reads DFQATT; CDR2 reads SNEGSKA (reference sequence). Unmatched junction bases numbered 14, after V lost 0 bases and J lost 7 bases. The V call is TRBV20-1, the J call TRBJ1-6; 11 nucleotides match TRBD1. Sequencing used PBMCs from the stem cell graft donor, obtained from the stem cell graft. This clonotype was obtained from a human donor who donated a stem cell graft to a child with acute myeloid leukemia. CDR3 nucleotides: TGCAGTGCTAGAGATAAAGGGAGCCGGGACAGGGGGGCGAATTCACCCCTCCACTTT. This gives the protein CSARDKGSRDRGANSPLHF.